The subject of this entry is one T cell receptor (beta chain). This entry belongs to a study of blood T cell repertoires in COVID-19. Study context: T cells, B-cell-depleted T cells, or PBMCs provided the cDNA or gDNA that served as material.

As processed by the authors: How many nucleated cells were present was estimated from reference gene primer amplification. The data were produced by immunoSEQ multiplex PCR, yet TCRdb's version contains in-frame clones alone and is incomplete. From that table come the V and J calls and clone size; the DNA was used to work out D and trimming. Here the sample spans 200,000 to 250,000 clones, 82% being singletons. The length of the CDR3 is 16 residues. J lost 2 bases, V lost 3 bases, and 10 bases had no gene match. CDR1 SGHNT and CDR2 YYREEE come from the germline V gene (reference sequence). The chain combines TRBV5-4 with TRBJ2-5; 7 nucleotides align to TRBD2. Material for sequencing was PBMCs or T cells enriched from blood (not recorded which). The sequence came from a woman aged 55-70 years who had recovered from COVID-19. The CDR3 loop is CASSSAPSGAQETQYF. CDR3 DNA: TGTGCCAGCAGCTCAGCTCCCAGCGGGGCACAAGAGACCCAGTACTTC.